One sample yielded the 21 T cell receptor beta chains listed below, sequenced in a study of blood T cell repertoires in COVID-19 (dated by TCRdb to the early 2020s). Library creation used the immunoSEQ multiplex PCR assay. Here the immuneACCESS table is served through TCRdb, limited to in-frame sequences with V and J called. Missing clones are a known gap in these copies; in checked studies unresolved V genes cover under half, and the rest lacks a known reason. Counted in this sample were 150,000 to 200,000 clones; over 75% of them appeared once. Over 0.95% of the sample goes to the ten largest clones. Sequenced material: PBMCs or T cells enriched from blood (not recorded which). The source is a human donor with acute COVID-19. The donor label of this sample is uncertain.

J is TRBJ2-5 and V is TRBV2; D might be TRBD2 (7 bases). The CDR3 has 12 amino acids. V was clipped by 6 bases and J by 5 bases, with 10 bases between them. CDR1 is SNHLY and CDR2 is FYNNEI in the germline V gene. Here the CDR3 reads CASSRGGETQYF. CDR3 bases: TGTGCCAGCAGCCGCGGGGGCGAGACCCAGTACTTC.

A remark on this clone: Other DNA variants within this sample encode the same CDR3. This chain joins TRBV30 and TRBJ1-1; a possible D gene is TRBD1 (6 bases). The CDR3 extends over 13 amino acids. From germline, CDR1 is GTSNPN and CDR2 SVGIG (reference sequence). Trimming shortened V by 0 bases and J by 3 bases, and 8 bases separated the two germline ends. This chain's CDR3 is CAWSVQGDTEAFF. CDR3 coding DNA: TGTGCCTGGAGTGTACAGGGAGACACTGAAGCTTTCTTT.

The chain uses TRBV4-1 and TRBJ1-5; D perhaps matches TRBD1 (6 bases). This CDR3 has 16 residues. CDR1 is MGHRA, CDR2 YSYEKL, per germline. V lost 4 bases to trimming and J lost 5 bases, with 18 bases between them. This chain's CDR3 is CASSRPGQGKDQPQHF. CDR3 bases: TGCGCCAGCAGCCGCCCGGGACAAGGGAAGGATCAGCCCCAGCATTTT.

This rearrangement joins TRBV19 to TRBJ2-3, with D perhaps matching TRBD2 (5 bases). V dropped 5 bases and J dropped 3 bases, with 12 bases sitting between them. This CDR3 has 14 residues. Germline V CDR1 and CDR2: LNHDA, SQIVND (reference sequence). This chain's CDR3 is CASSPYEGTDTQYF. The CDR3 DNA sequence: TGTGCCAGTAGTCCCTACGAGGGAACAGATACGCAGTATTTT.

V is TRBV4-3 and J is TRBJ1-4; D is uncertain. There are 16 residues in the CDR3. Germline assignment: CDR1 LGHNA and CDR2 YSLEER. V gave up 0 bases and J gave up 8 bases, with 16 bases separating them. CDR3 in amino acids: CASSQERDREWEKLFF. In DNA form, the CDR3 reads TGCGCCAGCAGCCAAGAGAGGGATCGCGAATGGGAAAAACTGTTTTTT.

V and J are TRBV30 and TRBJ1-3; D might be TRBD1 (5 bases). CDR3 length equals 18 residues. V was trimmed by 1 base and J by 0 bases, leaving 19 bases between them. Germline assignment: CDR1 GTSNPN and CDR2 SVGIG (reference sequence). CDR3 coding DNA: TGTGCCTGGAGTGCGCGGGGAGGATTTGGGGGCTCTGGAAACACCATATATTTT. It translates to CAWSARGGFGGSGNTIYF. The complete variable domain, with remaining parts taken from reference TRBV30 and TRBJ1-3, reads SQTIHQWPATLVQPVGSPLSLECTVEGTSNPNLYWYRQAAGRGLQLLFYSVGIGQISSEVPQNLSASRPQDRQFILSSKKLLLSDSGFYLCAWSARGGFGGSGNTIYFGEGSWLTVV.

This clone was detected a few times. The chain employs TRBV19 and TRBJ2-7; TRBD2 agrees at 7 bases. V lost 6 bases, J lost 5 bases, and 4 bases stayed unmatched. CDR3 length: 12 residues. Germline V gene data show CDR1 as LNHDA and CDR2 as SQIVND (reference sequence). CDR3 sequence reads: CASRRGRHEQYF. The CDR3 nucleotides are TGTGCCAGTAGGCGGGGGAGACACGAGCAGTACTTC.

The chain employs TRBV4-1 and TRBJ1-1; TRBD1 is a possible D gene (6 bases). V lost 1 base and J lost 6, with 18 bases in between. Germline V gene data show CDR1 as MGHRA and CDR2 as YSYEKL. The CDR3 sequence is 16 residues long. The CDR3 region has the DNA TGCGCCAGCAGCCAAGCTGAAGGGGGGGCGGTGGCTGAAGCTTTCTTT. It is translated as CASSQAEGGAVAEAFF.

The V and J genes are TRBV10-1 and TRBJ1-4, with D maybe TRBD1 (5 bases). V was shortened by 6 bases and J by 0 bases, with 17 bases between the two germline ends. The germline gives CDR1 WNHNN, CDR2 SYGVQD (reference sequence). The CDR3 runs to 17 residues. The CDR3 DNA sequence: TGCGCCAGCAGCCCTTATTGGGGGGGAACAACTAATGAAAAACTGTTTTTT. This gives the protein CASSPYWGGTTNEKLFF.

This clone was seen a single time. The rearrangement links TRBV19 to TRBJ1-2; 7 bases are a match to TRBD1. The germline CDR1 and CDR2 sequences are LNHDA and SQIVND (reference sequence). J lost 2 bases, V lost 6 bases, and 6 bases had no gene match. The CDR3 sequence is 14 residues long. This CDR3 reads CASRKSTGNYGYTF. CDR3 coding DNA: TGTGCCAGTAGGAAATCGACAGGGAACTATGGCTACACCTTC.

The V and J genes are TRBV19 and TRBJ2-3; tentatively, D is TRBD1 (6 bases). The CDR3 extends over 13 amino acids. V lost 2 bases and J lost 5, with 8 bases in between. Germline loops: CDR1 LNHDA, CDR2 SQIVND (reference sequence). The DNA for the CDR3 is TGTGCCAGTAGTATAAAAGGGGGAGATACGCAGTATTTT. Protein sequence: CASSIKGGDTQYF.

The V call is TRBV6-5, the J call TRBJ1-4, with a weak D call TRBD1 (5 bases). The germline V and J ends were trimmed by 5 bases and 1 base, with 11 bases remaining between them. This CDR3 is 15 amino acids long. Germline assignment: CDR1 MNHEY and CDR2 SVGAGI. CDR3 loop: CASSLQGRTNEKLFF. The CDR3 bases are TGTGCCAGCAGTCTCCAGGGTAGAACTAATGAAAAACTGTTTTTT.

This sequence joins TRBV21-1 and TRBJ1-2. TRBV21-1 is a known pseudogene. This CDR3 comprises 14 residues. The CDR3 sequence is CASSTRPPHYGYTF. CDR3 DNA: TGTGCCAGCAGCACTAGACCGCCTCACTATGGCTACACCTTC.

Only a few counts were recorded for this clone. This chain connects TRBV18 to TRBJ2-2; D possibly corresponds to TRBD2 (5 bases). The CDR3 loop spans 16 amino acids. V gave up 5 bases and J gave up 0 bases, with 13 bases separating them. Germline V lookup: CDR1 KGHSH, CDR2 LQKENI. CDR3 nucleotide sequence: TGTGCCAGCTCAGAGGGAAGAGGAGCGAACACCGGGGAGCTGTTTTTT. Protein sequence: CASSEGRGANTGELFF.

The rearrangement links TRBV5-1 to TRBJ1-2; D may be TRBD1 (6 bases). The CDR3 spans 15 residues. Germline CDR1 is SGHRS and CDR2 is YFSETQ. Between the trimmed V and J ends, which lost 4 bases and 0 bases, there was a span of 13 bases. CDR3 coding DNA: TGCGCCAGCAGCGTACAGGGTAGCGCTAACTATGGCTACACCTTC. Its translation is CASSVQGSANYGYTF.

The chain employs TRBV30 and TRBJ2-6, with D possibly TRBD1 on 6 matching bases. Trimming took 8 bases from V and 4 from J, leaving 12 bases between them. The CDR3 totals 13 residues. Germline V CDR1 and CDR2: GTSNPN, SVGIG (reference sequence). This CDR3 is CARRTAGANVLTF. CDR3 coding DNA: TGTGCCCGTCGGACAGCCGGGGCCAACGTCCTGACTTTC.

The rearrangement joins TRBV29-1 to TRBJ2-5; D is possibly TRBD2 (6 bases). Germline V gene sequence: CDR1 SQVTM, CDR2 ANQGSEA. V was trimmed by 1 base and J by 3 bases, leaving 15 bases between them. The CDR3 runs 15 residues. The chain's CDR3 is CSVEGGDFPEETQYF. In DNA form, the CDR3 reads TGCAGCGTTGAAGGGGGGGACTTCCCGGAAGAGACCCAGTACTTC.

The chain joins TRBV7-2 to TRBJ2-5; 8 nucleotides agree with TRBD1. This CDR3 contains 13 residues. The ends lost 5 bases at V and 5 bases at J; junction bases unmatched: 4. Germline assignment: CDR1 SGHTA and CDR2 FQGNSA. The CDR3 DNA reads as TGTGCCAGCAGCCTCAACAGGGGGGAGACCCAGTACTTC. It codes for CASSLNRGETQYF.

The rearrangement links TRBV10-3 to TRBJ1-5; a weak D match, TRBD1 (5 bases). The CDR3 has 14 residues. Germline loops: CDR1 ENHRY, CDR2 SYGVKD. The V and J ends lost 0 bases and 7 bases respectively, with 10 bases between them. The CDR3 sequence is CAISESGTWQPQHF. The CDR3 nucleotides read TGTGCCATCAGTGAGTCCGGGACTTGGCAGCCCCAGCATTTT.

The rearrangement joins TRBV12-1 to TRBJ1-4. TRBV12-1 counts as a pseudogene. The CDR3 runs 14 residues. This CDR3 is CASRSGGLNEKLFF. CDR3 nucleotide sequence: TGTGCCAGCAGATCCGGGGGTCTTAATGAAAAACTGTTTTTT.

The genes are TRBV7-3 and TRBJ2-2; 9 bases are shared with TRBD1. Per germline, CDR1 SGHTA and CDR2 FQGTGA. The CDR3 loop spans 16 amino acids. V trimming: 5 bases; J trimming: 7 bases; junction bases outside the gene matches: 11. CDR3 amino acids: CASSRLAGQGIGELFF. CDR3 bases: TGTGCCAGCAGCCGCCTGGCTGGACAGGGGATCGGGGAGCTGTTTTTT.